Below, 9 T cell receptor beta chains from the same sample are listed, as sequenced in a study of T cell changes during pregnancy in multiple sclerosis. Assay used: immunoSEQ multiplex PCR; TCRdb lists only in-frame clones, some missing. In the table there are 50,000 to 60,000 clones, 80% to 95% of which are singletons. This material consisted of CD4+ T cells from peripheral blood mononuclear cells, taken in the second trimester of pregnancy. The source of these receptors is a female donor with multiple sclerosis, enrolled in a pregnancy study.

Turning to this clone: The junction and the germline gene differ at one end; a read error may be behind it. The chain carries TRBV28 and TRBJ2-7, with TRBD1 matching 7 bases. Germline V gene data show CDR1 as MDHEN and CDR2 as SYDVKM. The CDR3 consists of 14 residues. The CDR3 DNA reads as TGTGCCAGCAGATCTACGAAAAACTTCCGGGACAGCCAGTTC. It specifies CASRSTKNFRDSQF.

The V and J genes are TRBV4-1 and TRBJ1-3, with D unresolved. Germline assignment: CDR1 MGHRA and CDR2 YSYEKL. V lost 3 bases, J lost 4 bases, and 16 bases lay in between. This CDR3 contains 16 residues. CDR3 nucleotide sequence: TGCGCCAGCAGCCAGCCTTCCCGCGGATTAGGAAACACCATATATTTT. It is translated as CASSQPSRGLGNTIYF.

The J gene is TRBJ1-5, the V gene TRBV27; 9 bases map to TRBD1. V was pared by 4 bases and J by 2 bases, with 9 bases of the junction left unmatched. The CDR3 has 17 amino acids. From germline, CDR1 is MNHEY and CDR2 SMNVEV (reference sequence). The CDR3 spells CASSSLKQGAGNQPQHF. Written as DNA, the CDR3 is TGTGCCAGCAGTTCACTAAAACAGGGGGCGGGCAATCAGCCCCAGCATTTT.

The CDR3 nucleotides read TGCAGCGCCGAACAGGGTTACGAGCAGTACTTC. This translates into CSAEQGYEQYF. The chain carries TRBV29-1 and TRBJ2-7, with TRBD1 as a possible D gene (6 bases). The CDR3 has 11 amino acids. V lost 7 bases and J lost 4, with 11 bases in between. Germline CDR1 is SQVTM and CDR2 is ANQGSEA.

This chain connects TRBV15 to TRBJ2-3; a weak D match, TRBD2 (6 bases). Germline V lookup: CDR1 LNHNV, CDR2 YYDKDF (reference sequence). Deletions cut 7 bases from V and 2 bases from J, with 10 bases between. The CDR3 is 13 amino acids. Here the CDR3 reads CATTSVFTDTQYF. Written as DNA, the CDR3 is TGTGCCACCACTAGCGTCTTCACAGATACGCAGTATTTT.

The V and J genes are TRBV27 and TRBJ1-2, with a possible D match to TRBD1 (6 bases). The germline V and J ends were trimmed by 10 bases and 4 bases, with 16 bases remaining between them. The CDR3 length is 13 residues. Germline lookup yields CDR1 MNHEY and CDR2 SMNVEV (reference sequence). CDR3 sequence (DNA): TGTGCCACCCGGGGGGGGCCAATCTATGGCTACACCTTC. It yields the protein CATRGGPIYGYTF.

CDR3 residues: CASSSLGVYYGYTF. The CDR3 DNA reads as TGTGCCAGCAGCAGTCTGGGCGTATACTATGGCTACACCTTC. The chain has TRBV9 and TRBJ1-2; D call uncertain. Germline V gene data show CDR1 as SGDLS and CDR2 as YYNGEE. The CDR3 consists of 14 residues. Trimming cost V 4 bases and J 3 bases, with 13 bases left between them.

The chain links TRBV5-1 to TRBJ2-7; D is undetermined. This CDR3 spans 14 amino acids. In germline, CDR1 is SGHRS, CDR2 YFSETQ. Between the trimmed V and J ends, which lost 0 bases and 4 bases, there was a span of 11 bases. CDR3 bases: TGCGCCAGCAGCTTGGTTCACGGAGAGTACGAGCAGTACTTC. Encoded protein: CASSLVHGEYEQYF.

The rearrangement joins TRBV14 to TRBJ1-1, with no clear D. This CDR3 contains 14 residues. Trimming pared 4 bases from V and 1 base from J, leaving 10 bases between. Germline V CDR1 and CDR2: SGHDN, FVKESK. The DNA for the CDR3 is TGTGCCAGCAGCCTTACTCCAGGGAACACTGAAGCTTTCTTT. It specifies CASSLTPGNTEAFF.